Below are 10 T cell receptor beta chains sequenced from a single sample in a study of response to subunit inactivated influenza vaccine. TCRdb re-called the RT-PCR reads with MiXCR, one entry per CDR3 protein. The repertoire includes about 540,000 distinct CDR3 sequences, approximately 22% of them detected once, and 2.8% sits in the top ten. The sample also formed part of further work on T cells expressing NK-cell markers. That publication notes: Beta-chain TCR cDNA was generated via 5'RACE template switching with UMIs.

Specimen: CD4+ T cells sorted from PBMCs, collected roughly 12 days after vaccination. The source of these receptors is a man aged 45-65 years who received an inactivated influenza vaccine.

This clonotype was counted many times. The chain joins TRBV5-1 to TRBJ1-2; TRBD1 aligns across 8 bases. V lost 2 bases, J lost 3 bases, and 9 bases stayed unmatched. The length of the CDR3 is 16 residues. From germline, CDR1 is SGHRS and CDR2 YFSETQ. The CDR3 DNA sequence: TGCGCCAGCAGCTTTTTTACAGGGGGTTCGGACTATGGCTACACCTTC. This sequence encodes CASSFFTGGSDYGYTF. Full variable domain (rest looked up from reference TRBV5-1 and TRBJ1-2): KAGVTQTPRYLIKTRGQQVTLSCSPISGHRSVSWYQQTPGQGLQFLFEYFSETQRNKGNFPGRFSGRQFSNSRSEMNVSTLELGDSALYLCASSFFTGGSDYGYTFGSGTRLTVV.

This clonotype showed up just a few times. The genes are TRBV3-1 and TRBJ2-7; 10 bases align to TRBD1. The junction had 5 bases not matched to a gene; V was cut back by 1 base and J by 5 bases. CDR1 and CDR2 from the germline V gene are LGHDT and YNNKEL (reference sequence). CDR3 length equals 15 residues. In nucleotides, the CDR3 is TGTGCCAGCAGCCAAGGGGCCGGGACAGGGGACGAGCAGTACTTC. Translating gives CASSQGAGTGDEQYF.

The chain joins TRBV7-6 to TRBJ1-1; 7 nucleotides match TRBD1. The CDR3 runs to 14 residues. Looked up from germline, CDR1 is SGHVS and CDR2 is FNYEAQ. V was clipped by 5 bases and J by 5 bases; unmatched bases: 8. The CDR3 spells CASSPPDRVTEAFF. As DNA, the CDR3 is TGTGCCAGCAGCCCCCCTGACAGGGTGACTGAAGCTTTCTTT.

The chain joins TRBV7-2 to TRBJ2-3, with D possibly matching TRBD2 (5 bases). CDR3 length: 16 amino acids. Per the germline V gene, CDR1 is SGHTA and CDR2 is FQGNSA. The germline V and J ends were trimmed by 4 bases and 3 bases, with 17 bases remaining between them. The CDR3 sequence is CASSSRPTGLTDTQYF. In DNA, the CDR3 is TGTGCCAGCAGCTCTAGACCGACGGGATTGACAGATACGCAGTATTTT.

The chain couples TRBV6-2 or TRBV6-3 to TRBJ1-2; maybe TRBD1 (5 bases). CDR1 and CDR2 (germline): MNHEY, SVGEGT. V lost 7 bases and J lost 9, with 15 bases in between. The CDR3 is made up of 12 amino acids. CDR3 region: CASTNPGNRYTF. The CDR3, as DNA: TGTGCCAGCACTAATCCAGGGAATCGCTACACCTTC.

This clonotype was picked up a small number of times. The chain recombines TRBV10-2 with TRBJ2-2; no clear D gene. With 3 bases removed from V and 4 bases from J, the gap between germline ends came to 12 bases. The CDR3 totals 15 residues. In germline, CDR1 is WSHSY, CDR2 SAAADI. CDR3: CASSEGVVSTGELFF. DNA for the CDR3: TGCGCCAGCAGTGAAGGTGTGGTATCCACCGGGGAGCTGTTTTTT.

This clonotype was detected a few times. The chain joins TRBV6-1 to TRBJ2-5; 9 positions match TRBD2. The CDR3 totals 15 residues. CDR1 and CDR2 from the germline V gene are MNHNS and SASEGT. V dropped 5 bases and J dropped 5; count of bases not matched to a gene: 9. The DNA of the CDR3 is TGTGCCAGCAGTCAGGGCGGGAGGGCTGGTGAGACCCAGTACTTC. This translates into CASSQGGRAGETQYF.

The V call is TRBV5-1, the J call TRBJ1-1, with D maybe TRBD1 (5 bases). This CDR3 comprises 15 residues. CDR1 and CDR2 (germline): SGHRS, YFSETQ. The V end lost 0 bases, the J end lost 10 bases, and 19 bases lay between the germline ends. Here the CDR3 DNA reads TGCGCCAGCAGCTTGGAAGACGGGACGGGGGTAGGAGCTTTCTTT. Translated, it gives CASSLEDGTGVGAFF. Full variable domain (missing parts from reference TRBV5-1 and TRBJ1-1): KAGVTQTPRYLIKTRGQQVTLSCSPISGHRSVSWYQQTPGQGLQFLFEYFSETQRNKGNFPGRFSGRQFSNSRSEMNVSTLELGDSALYLCASSLEDGTGVGAFFGQGTRLTVV.

This clonotype occurred a few times. This chain joins TRBV21-1 and TRBJ2-3; TRBD2 is taken as the D call from the table, unchecked against the DNA. TRBV21-1 has pseudogene status. The CDR3 contains 19 residues. CDR3 coding DNA: TGTGCCAGCAGCGGGGAGTGCGACCGCCAGGGTAATAGCACAGATACGCAGTATTTT. As protein: CASSGECDRQGNSTDTQYF.

This clonotype was counted a few times. The J gene is TRBJ1-1, the V gene TRBV7-9; 8 bases are shared with TRBD1. V was clipped by 4 bases and J by 5 bases; unmatched bases: 6. The CDR3 extends over 14 amino acids. CDR1 and CDR2 from the germline V gene are SEHNR and FQNEAQ (reference sequence). CDR3 residues: CASSSRTGKTEAFF. CDR3 sequence (DNA): TGTGCCAGCAGCTCCCGGACAGGGAAGACTGAAGCTTTCTTT.